Listed here are 21 T cell receptor beta chains from one sample, sequenced in a study of lymphopenia after photon versus proton radiotherapy. Using immunoSEQ multiplex PCR, the repertoire was profiled, and TCRdb retains in-frame clones only, with some absent. The sample consists of 35,000 to 40,000 clones, 70% to 90% of them appearing once. Source: peripheral blood, taken from a patient treated with photon-based radiotherapy. These receptors all come from a man aged 50 to 60 with gastric cancer.

V usage is TRBV4-1 and J usage is TRBJ1-3; D ambiguous. The CDR3 spans 16 residues. Trimming shortened V by 5 bases and J by 3 bases, and 17 bases separated the two germline ends. Germline lookup yields CDR1 MGHRA and CDR2 YSYEKL. In nucleotides, the CDR3 is TGCGCCAGCAGCTCGCCCGACGGACCCATTGGAAACACCATATATTTT. Translation gives CASSSPDGPIGNTIYF.

This chain joins TRBV7-9 and TRBJ2-7; possibly TRBD2 for D (6 bases). The germline V gene encodes CDR1 SEHNR and CDR2 FQNEAQ (reference sequence). V lost 8 bases and J 2 bases, leaving 25 bases between the germline ends. This CDR3 spans 17 amino acids. In DNA, the CDR3 is TGTGCCAGCTCAGGAGGGCCGGCACTAAATCCTACCTACGAGCAGTACTTC. It yields the protein CASSGGPALNPTYEQYF.

The V and J genes are TRBV25-1 and TRBJ2-3; 9 nucleotides agree with TRBD2. Per the germline V gene, CDR1 is MGHDK and CDR2 is SYGVNS. J lost 2 bases, V lost 4 bases, and 10 bases had no gene match. There are 17 residues in the CDR3. The CDR3 region is CASSAQRGGRVTDTQYF. The CDR3 DNA follows: TGTGCCAGCAGTGCCCAGAGGGGCGGGAGGGTCACAGATACGCAGTATTTT.

CDR3 in amino acids: CASSANRGRGEKLFF. The CDR3 coding sequence is TGTGCCAGCAGTGCTAACAGGGGTCGCGGTGAAAAACTGTTTTTT. The rearrangement links TRBV6-1 to TRBJ1-4; 7 nucleotides agree with TRBD1. The junction had 9 bases not matched to a gene; V was cut back by 4 bases and J by 7 bases. Germline V lookup: CDR1 MNHNS, CDR2 SASEGT. The length of the CDR3 is 15 residues.

V gene TRBV6-5 combines with J gene TRBJ1-1; the D gene is possibly TRBD1 (6 bases). This CDR3 comprises 14 residues. Germline V lookup: CDR1 MNHEY, CDR2 SVGAGI. V was clipped by 2 bases and J by 0 bases, with 7 bases between them. The CDR3 bases are TGTGCCAGCAGTTACGGGACATTGAACACTGAAGCTTTCTTT. This gives the protein CASSYGTLNTEAFF.

The chain links TRBV5-1 to TRBJ2-1, with D maybe TRBD2 (5 bases). From germline, CDR1 is SGHRS and CDR2 YFSETQ. Deletions cut 2 bases from V and 8 bases from J, with 8 bases between. This CDR3 comprises 12 residues. DNA for the CDR3: TGCGCCAGCAGCTTTAGGCGGGATGAGCAGTTCTTC. Translation gives CASSFRRDEQFF.

The rearrangement uses TRBV6-5 and TRBJ1-4; no firm D call. Germline CDR1 and CDR2: MNHEY and SVGAGI. Trimming cost V 7 bases and J 7 bases, with 16 bases left between them. The CDR3 has 14 amino acids. The CDR3 reads CASTRSRESEKLFF. CDR3 DNA: TGTGCCAGCACAAGATCAAGGGAAAGTGAAAAACTGTTTTTT.

This clone was seen more than once but under ten times. The CDR3 bases are TGTGCCAGTACAGGTGGCCCTGCTGGTTATGGCTACACCTTC. Its protein is CASTGGPAGYGYTF. The chain has TRBV19 and TRBJ1-2; D unresolved. This CDR3 is built from 14 residues. Germline lookup yields CDR1 LNHDA and CDR2 SQIVND (reference sequence). V was clipped by 7 bases and J by 5 bases, with 17 bases between them.

CDR3 DNA sequence: TGTGCCAGCAGCAAACAGGGGGCGGGTGAAAAACTGTTTTTT. This gives the protein CASSKQGAGEKLFF. The chain uses TRBV21-1 and TRBJ1-4; the table's D gene call, TRBD1, was not cross checked with the DNA. TRBV21-1 is noted as a pseudogene. The CDR3 is made up of 14 amino acids.

This clone was detected once. The rearrangement joins TRBV10-3 to TRBJ2-1; 7 bases map to TRBD2. V dropped 8 bases and J dropped 5; count of bases not matched to a gene: 0. This CDR3 has 11 amino acids. Germline assignment: CDR1 ENHRY and CDR2 SYGVKD. The CDR3 DNA is TGTGCCATCGGACTAGACAATGAGCAGTTCTTC. Its translation: CAIGLDNEQFF.

This clone was found once. The chain uses TRBV6-6 and TRBJ2-1; TRBD1 matches at 9 bases. CDR1 is MNHNY, CDR2 SVGAGI, per germline (reference sequence). Unmatched junction bases numbered 4, after V lost 9 bases and J lost 4 bases. The CDR3 spans 13 residues. The CDR3 reads CASVGQGYNEQFF. The CDR3, as DNA: TGTGCCAGTGTGGGACAGGGATACAATGAGCAGTTCTTC.

The rearrangement links TRBV28 to TRBJ1-2; D ambiguous. This CDR3 spans 16 amino acids. V dropped 6 bases and J dropped 7 bases, with 24 bases sitting between them. The germline V gene has CDR1 MDHEN and CDR2 SYDVKM. The CDR3 region is CASSEHSGRTLGGYTF. The DNA of the CDR3 is TGTGCCAGCAGCGAGCACAGTGGGCGGACTCTAGGTGGCTACACCTTC.

A few counts support this clone. The junction departs from germline at one end; a sequencing error may be responsible. The chain uses TRBV7-2 and TRBJ2-7; D is perhaps TRBD2 (5 bases). The CDR3 has 15 residues. The V gene's germline CDR1 is SGHTA and CDR2 FQGNSA. CDR3 in amino acids: CASSLTQFMMSTGDF. The CDR3 DNA reads as TGTGCCAGCAGCTTAACCCAATTTATGATGAGCACCGGGGACTTC.

This clone was observed once. The chain carries TRBV7-9 and TRBJ2-2; perhaps TRBD1 as D (6 bases). Trimming left V 3 bases short and J 6 bases short, with 14 bases between. The CDR3 runs to 15 residues. Germline-derived CDR1 and CDR2 are SEHNR and FQNEAQ (reference sequence). The CDR3 loop is CASSFQGQTSGELFF. In nucleotides, the CDR3 is TGTGCCAGCAGCTTTCAAGGACAGACTTCCGGGGAGCTGTTTTTT. Full variable domain (remainder filled in from reference TRBV7-9 and TRBJ2-2): DTGVSQNPRHKITKRGQNVTFRCDPISEHNRLYWYRQTLGQGPEFLTYFQNEAQLEKSRLLSDRFSAERPKGSFSTLEIQRTEQGDSAMYLCASSFQGQTSGELFFGEGSRLTVL.

This CDR3 reads CASSPVGGNGYTF. DNA of the CDR3: TGTGCCAGCTCACCAGTGGGGGGGAACGGCTACACCTTC. V and J are TRBV18 and TRBJ1-2, with D possibly TRBD1 on 5 matching bases. The ends were cut back, 2 bases at V and 8 bases at J, with 12 bases in the middle. The CDR3 length is 13 residues. Germline CDR1 and CDR2: KGHSH and LQKENI. The complete variable domain, with remaining parts taken from reference TRBV18 and TRBJ1-2, reads NAGVMQNPRHLVRRRGQEARLRCSPMKGHSHVYWYRQLPEEGLKFMVYLQKENIIDESGMPKERFSAEFPKEGPSILRIQQVVRGDSAAYFCASSPVGGNGYTFGSGTRLTVV.

This chain uses TRBV6-5 with TRBJ1-4, with 7 nucleotides matching TRBD1. J gave up 7 bases and V 0 bases, and 5 bases lay outside the gene matches. Germline V gene lookup returns CDR1 MNHEY and CDR2 SVGAGI. This CDR3 is 15 amino acids long. The CDR3 region is CASSYSGTEFEKLFF. CDR3 DNA sequence: TGTGCCAGCAGTTACTCCGGGACAGAGTTTGAAAAACTGTTTTTT.

Only a few counts were recorded for this clone. V is TRBV11-2 and J is TRBJ1-1; D is unresolved. Germline V lookup: CDR1 SGHAT, CDR2 FQNNGV. The V end was cut by 6 bases, the J end by 6 bases, with 11 bases between. The CDR3 sequence is 12 residues long. CDR3 amino acids: CASRGRDSEAFF. CDR3 bases: TGTGCCAGCAGAGGACGGGATTCTGAAGCTTTCTTT. Full variable domain (remainder filled in from reference TRBV11-2 and TRBJ1-1): EAGVAQSPRYKIIEKRQSVAFWCNPISGHATLYWYQQILGQGPKLLIQFQNNGVVDDSQLPKDRFSAERLKGVDSTLKIQPAKLEDSAVYLCASRGRDSEAFFGQGTRLTVV.

The chain uses TRBV4-1 and TRBJ1-1; 11 nucleotides match TRBD1. CDR1 is MGHRA and CDR2 is YSYEKL in the germline V gene. The CDR3 covers 16 residues. The V and J ends lost 2 bases and 6 bases, in that order; junction bases with no gene match: 8. The CDR3 loop reads CASSQRGQGERAEAFF. CDR3 coding DNA: TGCGCCAGCAGCCAAAGGGGACAGGGGGAACGCGCTGAAGCTTTCTTT.

A few counts support this clone. This chain links TRBV9 with TRBJ2-3; a possible D gene is TRBD2 (6 bases). CDR1 is SGDLS, CDR2 YYNGEE, per germline. V lost 1 base to trimming and J lost 0 bases, with 12 bases between them. The CDR3 runs 16 residues. The CDR3 DNA sequence: TGTGCCAGCAGCGTACTTTCGGAGGGCAGCACAGATACGCAGTATTTT. Translating gives CASSVLSEGSTDTQYF.

The V and J genes are TRBV7-2 and TRBJ1-4; D not certain. Germline values: CDR1 SGHTA, CDR2 FQGNSA. The V gene lost 1 base and the J gene lost 7 bases, with 7 bases spanning the gap. This CDR3 comprises 13 residues. The CDR3 nucleotides are TGTGCCAGCAGCTTAGGGGAGCGTGAAAAACTGTTTTTT. Its translation is CASSLGEREKLFF.

V is TRBV5-1 and J is TRBJ2-1, with 9 bases aligning to TRBD1. This CDR3 comprises 16 residues. CDR1 SGHRS and CDR2 YFSETQ come from the germline V gene. The trim removed 4 bases at V and 0 bases at J, leaving 5 bases unmatched. The CDR3 spells CASSRGQGDSYNEQFF. CDR3 nucleotides: TGCGCCAGCAGCAGGGGACAGGGAGACTCCTACAATGAGCAGTTCTTC.